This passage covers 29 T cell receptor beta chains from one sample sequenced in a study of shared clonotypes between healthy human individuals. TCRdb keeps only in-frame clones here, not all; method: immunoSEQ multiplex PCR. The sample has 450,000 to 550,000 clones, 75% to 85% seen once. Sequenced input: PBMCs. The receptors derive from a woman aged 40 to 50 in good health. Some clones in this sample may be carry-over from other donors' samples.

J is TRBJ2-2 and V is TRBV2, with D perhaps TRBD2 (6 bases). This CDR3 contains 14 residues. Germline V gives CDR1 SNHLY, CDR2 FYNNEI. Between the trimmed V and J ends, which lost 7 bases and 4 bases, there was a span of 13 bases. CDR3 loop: CASTQRRGTGELFF. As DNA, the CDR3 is TGTGCCAGCACCCAGCGGAGGGGCACCGGGGAGCTGTTTTTT.

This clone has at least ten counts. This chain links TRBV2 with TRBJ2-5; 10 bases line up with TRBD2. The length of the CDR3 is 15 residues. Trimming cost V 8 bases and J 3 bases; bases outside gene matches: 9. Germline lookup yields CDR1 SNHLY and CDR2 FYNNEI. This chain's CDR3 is CASYQRTSGKETQYF. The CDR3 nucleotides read TGTGCCAGCTATCAGAGGACTAGCGGTAAAGAGACCCAGTACTTC.

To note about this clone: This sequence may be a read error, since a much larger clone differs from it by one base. The CDR3 spells CASSLVLAGGTDTQYF. CDR3 coding DNA: TGCGCCAGCAGCTTGGTGCTAGCGGGAGGCACAGATACGCAGTATTTT. The gene calls are TRBV5-1 and TRBJ2-3; 10 bases fit TRBD2. CDR3 length: 16 residues. Losses at the gene ends were 0 bases for V and 1 base for J; bases not matched to a gene: 2. Germline values: CDR1 SGHRS, CDR2 YFSETQ.

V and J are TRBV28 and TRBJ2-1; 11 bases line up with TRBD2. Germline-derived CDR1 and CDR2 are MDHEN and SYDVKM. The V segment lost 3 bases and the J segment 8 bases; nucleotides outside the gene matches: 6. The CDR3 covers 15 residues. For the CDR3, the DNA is TGTGCCAGCAGTTTCCCCACTAGCGGGAGAGATGAGCAGTTCTTC. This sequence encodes CASSFPTSGRDEQFF.

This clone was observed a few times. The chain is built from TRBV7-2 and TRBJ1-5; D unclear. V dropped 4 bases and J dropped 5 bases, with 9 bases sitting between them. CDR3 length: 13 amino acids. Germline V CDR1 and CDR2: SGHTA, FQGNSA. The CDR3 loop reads CASSSDVDQPQHF. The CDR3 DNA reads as TGTGCCAGCAGCTCGGACGTAGATCAGCCCCAGCATTTT.

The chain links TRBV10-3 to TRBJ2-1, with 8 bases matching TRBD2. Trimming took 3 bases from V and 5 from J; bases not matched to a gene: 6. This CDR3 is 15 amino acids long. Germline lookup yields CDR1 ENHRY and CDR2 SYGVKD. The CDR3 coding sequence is TGTGCCATCAGTGATAATAGCGGGAAAGACAATGAGCAGTTCTTC. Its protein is CAISDNSGKDNEQFF.

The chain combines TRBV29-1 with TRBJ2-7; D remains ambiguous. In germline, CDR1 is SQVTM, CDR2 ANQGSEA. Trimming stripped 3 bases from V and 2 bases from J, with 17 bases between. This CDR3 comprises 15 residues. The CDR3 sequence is CSVEGKGSDPYEQYF. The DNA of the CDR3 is TGCAGCGTTGAGGGGAAGGGCTCGGATCCCTACGAGCAGTACTTC.

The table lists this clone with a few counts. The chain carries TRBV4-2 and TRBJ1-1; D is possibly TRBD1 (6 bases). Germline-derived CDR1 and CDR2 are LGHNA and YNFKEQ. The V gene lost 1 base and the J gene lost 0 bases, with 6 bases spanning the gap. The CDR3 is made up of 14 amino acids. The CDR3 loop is CASSQGTVNTEAFF. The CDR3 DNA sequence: TGTGCCAGCAGCCAAGGGACAGTGAACACTGAAGCTTTCTTT.

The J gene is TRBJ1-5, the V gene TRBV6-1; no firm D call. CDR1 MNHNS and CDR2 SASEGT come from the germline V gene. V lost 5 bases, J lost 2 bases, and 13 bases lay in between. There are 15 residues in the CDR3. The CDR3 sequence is CASSQARQGNQPQHF. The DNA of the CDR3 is TGTGCCAGCAGTCAGGCGAGGCAGGGCAATCAGCCCCAGCATTTT.

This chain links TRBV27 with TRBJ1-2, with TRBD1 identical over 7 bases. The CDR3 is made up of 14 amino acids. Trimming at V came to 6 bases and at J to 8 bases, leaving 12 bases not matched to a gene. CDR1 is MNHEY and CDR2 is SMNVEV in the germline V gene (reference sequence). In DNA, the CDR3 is TGTGCCAGCAGCCCAGACAGGCAGGGGGTGGGCTACACCTTC. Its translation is CASSPDRQGVGYTF.

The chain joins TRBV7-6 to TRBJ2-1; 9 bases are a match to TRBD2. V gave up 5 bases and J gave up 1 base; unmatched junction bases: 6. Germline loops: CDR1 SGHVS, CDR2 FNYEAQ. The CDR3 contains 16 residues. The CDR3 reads CASSPLAGSSYNEQFF. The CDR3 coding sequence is TGTGCCAGCAGCCCACTAGCGGGCTCTTCCTACAATGAGCAGTTCTTC.

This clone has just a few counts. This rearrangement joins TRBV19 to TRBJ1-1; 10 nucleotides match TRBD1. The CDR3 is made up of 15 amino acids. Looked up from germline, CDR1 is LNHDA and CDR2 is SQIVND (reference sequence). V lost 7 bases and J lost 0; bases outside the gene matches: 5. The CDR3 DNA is TGTGCCAGTAAGGACAGGGGGTCCCTGAACACTGAAGCTTTCTTT. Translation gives CASKDRGSLNTEAFF. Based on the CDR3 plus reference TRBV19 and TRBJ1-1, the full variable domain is DGGITQSPKYLFRKEGQNVTLSCEQNLNHDAMYWYRQDPGQGLRLIYYSQIVNDFQKGDIAEGYSVSREKKESFPLTVTSAQKNPTAFYLCASKDRGSLNTEAFFGQGTRLTVV.

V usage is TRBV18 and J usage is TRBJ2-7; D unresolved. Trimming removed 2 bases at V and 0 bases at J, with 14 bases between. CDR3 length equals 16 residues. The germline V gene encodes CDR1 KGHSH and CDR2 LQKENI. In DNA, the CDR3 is TGTGCCAGCTCACCAGTATTGTTCCAGAGCTCCTACGAGCAGTACTTC. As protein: CASSPVLFQSSYEQYF.

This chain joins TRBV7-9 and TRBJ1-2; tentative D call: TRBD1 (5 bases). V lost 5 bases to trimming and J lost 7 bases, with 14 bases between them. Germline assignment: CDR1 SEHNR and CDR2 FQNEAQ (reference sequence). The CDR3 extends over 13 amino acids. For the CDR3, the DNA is TGTGCCAGCAGCCCCGGGCGGGGGGTTGGCTACACCTTC. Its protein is CASSPGRGVGYTF.

In DNA form, the CDR3 reads TGTGCCAGCAGCTTATTCGATGAGCAGTTCTTC. Translated: CASSLFDEQFF. The rearrangement uses TRBV7-8 and TRBJ2-1, with D hard to call. Germline CDR1 SGHVS, CDR2 FQNEAQ. There are 11 residues in the CDR3. The V end was cut by 2 bases, the J end by 8 bases, with 4 bases between.

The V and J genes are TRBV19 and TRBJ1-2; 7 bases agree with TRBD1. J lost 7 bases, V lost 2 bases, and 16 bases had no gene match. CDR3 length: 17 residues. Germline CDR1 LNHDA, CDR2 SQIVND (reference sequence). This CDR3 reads CASSILGGAKNSFGYTF. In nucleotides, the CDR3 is TGTGCCAGTAGTATACTAGGGGGCGCGAAGAATTCGTTTGGCTACACCTTC. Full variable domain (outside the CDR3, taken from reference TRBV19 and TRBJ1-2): DGGITQSPKYLFRKEGQNVTLSCEQNLNHDAMYWYRQDPGQGLRLIYYSQIVNDFQKGDIAEGYSVSREKKESFPLTVTSAQKNPTAFYLCASSILGGAKNSFGYTFGSGTRLTVV.

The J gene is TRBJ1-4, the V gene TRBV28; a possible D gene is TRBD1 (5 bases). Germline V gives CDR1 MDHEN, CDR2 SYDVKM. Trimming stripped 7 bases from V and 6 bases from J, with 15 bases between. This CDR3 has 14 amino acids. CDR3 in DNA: TGTGCCAGCACTCAGTCGGGGGGATATGAAAAACTGTTTTTT. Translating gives CASTQSGGYEKLFF.

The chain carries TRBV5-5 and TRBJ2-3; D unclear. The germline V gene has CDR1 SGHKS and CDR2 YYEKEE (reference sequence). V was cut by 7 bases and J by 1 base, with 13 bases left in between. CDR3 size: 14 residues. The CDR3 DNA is TGTGCCAGCCGCGACTTAAGGGGCACAGATACGCAGTATTTT. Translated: CASRDLRGTDTQYF.

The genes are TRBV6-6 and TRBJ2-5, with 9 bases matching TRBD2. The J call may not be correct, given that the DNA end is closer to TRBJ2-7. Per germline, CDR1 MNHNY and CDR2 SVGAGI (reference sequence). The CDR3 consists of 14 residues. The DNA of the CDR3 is TGTGCCAGCAGTTCCGCGGGAGGGCTTGGCGAGCAGTACTTC. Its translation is CASSSAGGLGEQYF.

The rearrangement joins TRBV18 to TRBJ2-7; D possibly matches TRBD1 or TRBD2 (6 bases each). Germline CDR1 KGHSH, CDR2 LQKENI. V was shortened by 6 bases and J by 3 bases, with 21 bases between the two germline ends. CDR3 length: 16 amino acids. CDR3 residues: CASSLRGRAQGYEQYF. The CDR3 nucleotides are TGTGCCAGCTCCCTACGGGGGCGGGCCCAGGGCTACGAGCAGTACTTC. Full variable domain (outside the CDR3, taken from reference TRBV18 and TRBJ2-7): NAGVMQNPRHLVRRRGQEARLRCSPMKGHSHVYWYRQLPEEGLKFMVYLQKENIIDESGMPKERFSAEFPKEGPSILRIQQVVRGDSAAYFCASSLRGRAQGYEQYFGPGTRLTVT.

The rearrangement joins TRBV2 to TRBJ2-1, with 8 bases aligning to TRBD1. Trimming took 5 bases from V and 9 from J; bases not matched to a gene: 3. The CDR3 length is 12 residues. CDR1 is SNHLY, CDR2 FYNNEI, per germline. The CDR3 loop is CASSSQGGEQFF. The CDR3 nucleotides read TGTGCCAGCAGTTCACAGGGGGGTGAGCAGTTCTTC.

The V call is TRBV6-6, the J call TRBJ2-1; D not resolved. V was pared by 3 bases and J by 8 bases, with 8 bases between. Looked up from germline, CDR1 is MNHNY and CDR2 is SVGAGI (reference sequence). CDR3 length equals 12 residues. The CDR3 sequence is CASSYGIDEQFF. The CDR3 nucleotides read TGTGCCAGCAGTTATGGGATCGATGAGCAGTTCTTC.

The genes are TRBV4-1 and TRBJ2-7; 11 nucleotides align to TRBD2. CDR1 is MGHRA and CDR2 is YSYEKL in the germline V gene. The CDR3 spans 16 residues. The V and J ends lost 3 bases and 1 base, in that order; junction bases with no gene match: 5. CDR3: CASSHPLAGGSYEQYF. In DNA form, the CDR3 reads TGCGCCAGCAGCCACCCTTTAGCGGGAGGGTCCTACGAGCAGTACTTC.

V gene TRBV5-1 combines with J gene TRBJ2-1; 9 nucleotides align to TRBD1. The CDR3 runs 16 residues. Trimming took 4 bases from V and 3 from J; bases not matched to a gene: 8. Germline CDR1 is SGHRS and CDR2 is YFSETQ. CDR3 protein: CASSREGTGSYNEQFF. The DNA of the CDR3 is TGCGCCAGCAGCAGAGAAGGGACAGGGAGCTACAATGAGCAGTTCTTC.

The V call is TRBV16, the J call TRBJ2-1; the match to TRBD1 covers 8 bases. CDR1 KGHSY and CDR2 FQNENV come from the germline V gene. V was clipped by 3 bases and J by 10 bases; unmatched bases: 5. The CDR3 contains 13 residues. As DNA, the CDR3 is TGTGCCAGCAGCCAGACAGGGGAAGGCGAGCAGTTCTTC. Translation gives CASSQTGEGEQFF.

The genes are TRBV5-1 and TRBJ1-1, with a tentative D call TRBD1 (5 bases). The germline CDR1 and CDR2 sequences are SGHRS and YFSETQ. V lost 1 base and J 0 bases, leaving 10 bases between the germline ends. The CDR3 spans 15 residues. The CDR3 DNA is TGCGCCAGCAGCTTGAGGCAGGGCCTGAACACTGAAGCTTTCTTT. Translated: CASSLRQGLNTEAFF.

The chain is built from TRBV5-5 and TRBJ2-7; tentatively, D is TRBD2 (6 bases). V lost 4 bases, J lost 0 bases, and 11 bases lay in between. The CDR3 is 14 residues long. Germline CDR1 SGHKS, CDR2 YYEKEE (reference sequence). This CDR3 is CASSGEAHSYEQYF. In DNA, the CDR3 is TGTGCCAGCAGCGGGGAGGCCCACTCCTACGAGCAGTACTTC.

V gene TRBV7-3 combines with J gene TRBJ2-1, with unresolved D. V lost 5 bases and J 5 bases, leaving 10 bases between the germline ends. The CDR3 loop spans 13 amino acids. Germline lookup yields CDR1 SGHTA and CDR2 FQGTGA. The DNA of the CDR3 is TGTGCCAGCAGCCCGGGCCAACACAATGAGCAGTTCTTC. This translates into CASSPGQHNEQFF.

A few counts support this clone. CDR3 DNA sequence: TGTGCCAATTTCTTGGTTGAGAACACCGGGGAGCTGTTTTTT. As protein: CANFLVENTGELFF. The V and J genes are TRBV6-4 and TRBJ2-2; D gene ambiguous. The CDR3 is made up of 14 amino acids. The germline gives CDR1 MRHNA, CDR2 SNTAGT. The V end was cut by 10 bases, the J end by 1 base, with 13 bases between.